These 17 T cell receptor beta chains were sequenced from one sample in a study of CD8+CD57+ T cells in acquired aplastic anemia. Genomic DNA served as template for TCR beta VDJ and CDR3 profiling. TCRdb itself ran the reads through MiXCR, one entry per CDR3 protein. Here the sample spans 150,000 to 200,000 distinct CDR3 sequences, roughly 64% being singletons. The sequenced sample was sorted CD4+, CD8+, or CD8+CD57+ T cells (not recorded which) from PBMCs. The receptor source for this set is a human donor with severe aplastic anemia or a healthy control (not recorded which).

Worth noting for this clonotype: The junction departs from the called germline gene at one end, perhaps through a read error. This chain joins TRBV10-3 and TRBJ1-5; 7 bases are shared with TRBD1. Looked up from germline, CDR1 is ENHRY and CDR2 is SYGVKD. The CDR3 is 15 amino acids. CDR3 coding DNA: TGTGCCATCAGTGCCGACGGACAGGCCTGGCAGCCCCAGCACTTT. It is translated as CAISADGQAWQPQHF.

The chain carries TRBV12-5 and TRBJ2-2, with TRBD2 identical over 8 bases. The CDR3 has 17 residues. Germline CDR1 and CDR2: LGHNT and FRNRAP. Here the CDR3 reads CANSLSPGGGYTGELFF. DNA for the CDR3: TGTGCCAACAGTTTATCCCCTGGCGGGGGGTACACCGGGGAGCTGTTTTTT.

The chain combines TRBV7-6 with TRBJ2-6; D call uncertain. Germline CDR1 is SGHVS and CDR2 is FNYEAQ. V gave up 6 bases and J gave up 1 base, with 10 bases separating them. This CDR3 is 15 amino acids long. The CDR3 DNA reads TGTGCCAGCAGTTTACGAGTTTCTGGGGCCAACGTCCTGACTTTC. This sequence encodes CASSLRVSGANVLTF. The whole variable domain, remainder taken from reference TRBV7-6 and TRBJ2-6, is GAGVSQSPRYKVTKRGQDVALRCDPISGHVSLYWYRQALGQGPEFLTYFNYEAQQDKSGLPNDRFSAERPEGSISTLTIQRTEQRDSAMYRCASSLRVSGANVLTFGAGSRLTVL.

The J gene is TRBJ2-3, the V gene TRBV7-9; 7 bases map to TRBD2. V shed 5 bases and J 4 bases; nucleotides not matched to a gene: 3. CDR3 size: 13 residues. Germline CDR1 and CDR2: SEHNR and FQNEAQ (reference sequence). For the CDR3, the DNA is TGTGCCAGCAGCCCCGGACTAGCAGATACGCAGTATTTT. Amino acids: CASSPGLADTQYF.

The V and J genes are TRBV7-6 and TRBJ2-7; a weak D match, TRBD2 (5 bases). The germline V gene has CDR1 SGHVS and CDR2 FNYEAQ. V lost 5 bases to trimming and J lost 9 bases, with 14 bases between them. The CDR3 is made up of 12 amino acids. The CDR3 here is CASSKAALGQYF. CDR3 DNA: TGTGCCAGCAGCAAAGCGGCTTTGGGGCAGTACTTC.

This clonotype was counted between two and nine times. This chain uses TRBV15 with TRBJ1-3, with unresolved D. CDR3 length: 16 amino acids. CDR1 and CDR2 (germline): LNHNV, YYDKDF (reference sequence). The V gene lost 3 bases and the J gene lost 0 bases, with 12 bases spanning the gap. This chain's CDR3 is CATSRGLGSSGNTIYF. For the CDR3, the DNA is TGTGCCACCAGCAGGGGCCTAGGGAGCTCTGGAAACACCATATATTTT.

Remarks on this clonotype: Given the absence of the conserved phenylalanine or tryptophan at the CDR3 end, a read error is likely. The J gene is TRBJ1-3, the V gene TRBV9; D is uncertain. V was trimmed by 5 bases and J by 0 bases, leaving 12 bases between them. Germline CDR1 and CDR2: SGDLS and YYNGEE. The CDR3 contains 15 residues. The chain's CDR3 is CASSLAASSGNTIYL. As DNA, the CDR3 is TGTGCCAGCAGTCTCGCCGCCAGCTCTGGAAACACCATATATCTT.

The rearrangement uses TRBV20-1 and TRBJ2-3; D unresolved. This CDR3 has 13 residues. CDR1 and CDR2 from the germline V gene are DFQATT and SNEGSKA (reference sequence). The V end was cut by 2 bases, the J end by 4 bases, with 10 bases between. The CDR3 spells CSARLDGADTQYF. As DNA, the CDR3 is TGCAGTGCTAGACTGGATGGGGCAGATACGCAGTATTTT.

For this clonotype: Relative to the germline gene, one junction end is altered; a read error may explain this. The chain combines TRBV9 with TRBJ2-5; 11 bases line up with TRBD2. The CDR3 consists of 16 residues. Looked up from germline, CDR1 is SGDLS and CDR2 is YYNGEE. In nucleotides, the CDR3 is TGTGCCAGCAGCCCCCGGGTAGCGGGGGGGCGAGAGGCCCAGTACTTC. Translated, it gives CASSPRVAGGREAQYF.

This chain connects TRBV7-2 to TRBJ1-2; possible D gene TRBD1, 6 bases. Germline assignment: CDR1 SGHTA and CDR2 FQGNSA. This CDR3 contains 15 residues. V shed 5 bases and J shed 4 bases, with 17 bases lying between them. The CDR3 spells CASSLGGGRSYGYTF. The CDR3, as DNA: TGTGCCAGCAGCCTAGGAGGGGGGCGCAGCTATGGCTACACCTTC.

The chain has TRBV7-2 and TRBJ1-1; perhaps TRBD1 as D (5 bases). The germline V and J ends were trimmed by 4 bases and 4 bases, with 13 bases remaining between them. CDR1 and CDR2 (germline): SGHTA, FQGNSA. CDR3 length: 14 residues. The CDR3 reads CASSSTKGLTEAFF. The CDR3 DNA follows: TGTGCCAGCAGCTCCACAAAGGGGCTCACTGAAGCTTTCTTT.

The CDR3 nucleotides read TGTGCCAGCAGCTTAGCCGGCGGACAGGGCCATCCCCTCCACTTT. Translation gives CASSLAGGQGHPLHF. The chain couples TRBV7-9 to TRBJ1-6; 8 bases are a match to TRBD1. CDR3 length: 15 residues. The trim removed 0 bases at V and 13 bases at J, leaving 8 bases unmatched. Per the germline V gene, CDR1 is SEHNR and CDR2 is FQNEAQ (reference sequence).

This clonotype has just one count. The V call is TRBV29-1, the J call TRBJ2-7, with D tentatively TRBD2 (6 bases). CDR1 and CDR2 (germline): SQVTM, ANQGSEA. The CDR3 sequence is 12 residues long. V was pared by 6 bases and J by 4 bases, with 13 bases between. CDR3 sequence (DNA): TGCAGCGTGGCCGGGAGTTATTACGAGCAGTACTTC. It codes for CSVAGSYYEQYF.

The V gene is TRBV11-3, the J gene TRBJ2-5; D may be TRBD2 (5 bases). Trimming shortened V by 2 bases and J by 5 bases, and 15 bases separated the two germline ends. This CDR3 has 15 amino acids. Germline values: CDR1 SGHNT, CDR2 YENEEA. The CDR3 region is CASSLSAGGVETQYF. CDR3 DNA sequence: TGTGCCAGCAGCTTATCTGCAGGAGGTGTGGAGACCCAGTACTTC.

The chain joins TRBV24-1 to TRBJ2-3, with D perhaps TRBD2 (5 bases). The V gene's germline CDR1 is KGHDR and CDR2 SFDVKD. V lost 4 bases, J lost 11 bases, and 21 bases lay in between. This CDR3 spans 15 amino acids. The CDR3 coding sequence is TGTGCCACCAGTGACTCAATCCACCCTAGCCGCATGCAGTATTTT. It encodes CATSDSIHPSRMQYF.

This chain links TRBV29-1 with TRBJ2-2; D is unclear. Germline CDR1 and CDR2: SQVTM and ANQGSEA. The CDR3 has 15 residues. V gave up 8 bases and J gave up 3 bases, with 19 bases separating them. This CDR3 reads CSPRAYFRYTGELFF. The CDR3 DNA sequence: TGCAGCCCCCGGGCGTACTTTCGGTACACCGGGGAGCTGTTTTTT.

J is TRBJ2-7 and V is TRBV5-1; 11 positions agree with TRBD2. Germline CDR1 SGHRS, CDR2 YFSETQ. The CDR3 totals 15 residues. Trimming cost V 4 bases and J 3 bases; bases outside gene matches: 6. The CDR3 coding sequence is TGCGCCAGCAGCCCGACTAGCGGGAAGAGCTACGAGCAGTACTTC. This encodes CASSPTSGKSYEQYF.